This entry lists 22 T cell receptor beta chains sequenced from one sample in a study of blood T cells in healthy people across ages. Using a J-beta primer mix together with a sample-barcoded 5' primer, a second PCR was run for roughly 6 to 12 cycles. TCRdb re-derived calls from the 5' RACE reads in MiXCR, one entry per CDR3 protein. The table shows 540,000 or so distinct CDR3 sequences, with roughly 29% occurring only once. Sequenced sample: blood. The source of these receptors is a woman between 65 and 79 years old in good health.

This clonotype was detected a few times. The chain employs TRBV7-9 and TRBJ1-2, with D tentatively TRBD1 (6 bases). Germline V gene sequence: CDR1 SEHNR, CDR2 FQNEAQ (reference sequence). The CDR3 is 14 amino acids. V was pared by 5 bases and J by 2 bases, with 12 bases between. CDR3 residues: CASSGHRVNYGYTF. The CDR3 coding sequence is TGTGCCAGCAGCGGACACAGGGTAAACTATGGCTACACCTTC.

This clonotype was counted at least ten times. The CDR3 sequence: CASSYGRYGYTF. The CDR3 DNA reads as TGTGCCAGCAGTTACGGACGATATGGCTACACCTTC. The rearrangement links TRBV28 to TRBJ1-2; D call uncertain. Looked up from germline, CDR1 is MDHEN and CDR2 is SYDVKM. Trimming removed 4 bases at V and 5 bases at J, with 8 bases between. The CDR3 runs 12 residues.

The chain carries TRBV24-1 and TRBJ1-1, with TRBD1 as a possible D gene (6 bases). The CDR3 covers 13 residues. The V end lost 6 bases, the J end lost 1 base, and 8 bases lay between the germline ends. Looked up from germline, CDR1 is KGHDR and CDR2 is SFDVKD. In DNA form, the CDR3 reads TGTGCCACCAGTCAACAGGGGAACACTGAAGCTTTCTTT. It translates to CATSQQGNTEAFF.

This clonotype was recorded a few times. This rearrangement joins TRBV20-1 to TRBJ2-7, with 9 bases fitting TRBD2. There are 14 residues in the CDR3. V lost 2 bases to trimming and J lost 2 bases; unmatched junction nucleotides: 4. CDR1 and CDR2 (germline): DFQATT, SNEGSKA (reference sequence). Written as DNA, the CDR3 is TGCAGTGCTAGATCGAGCGGGAGGACCTACGAGCAGTACTTC. Residues: CSARSSGRTYEQYF.

The chain links TRBV9 to TRBJ2-1, with D possibly being TRBD1 (5 bases). Germline assignment: CDR1 SGDLS and CDR2 YYNGEE. Trimming left V 2 bases short and J 5 bases short, with 11 bases between. The CDR3 totals 14 residues. CDR3 sequence: CASSVVTANNEQFF. As DNA, the CDR3 is TGTGCCAGCAGCGTCGTGACAGCAAACAATGAGCAGTTCTTC.

This clonotype has more than one count but fewer than ten. This chain connects TRBV7-2 to TRBJ2-3; either TRBD1 or TRBD2 may fit D (5 bases each). CDR3 length: 15 residues. V lost 0 bases and J 5 bases, leaving 12 bases between the germline ends. Germline CDR1 and CDR2: SGHTA and FQGNSA. CDR3 nucleotide sequence: TGTGCCAGCAGCTTAGCGGGGGTTTTAGGAGATACGCAGTATTTT. Encoded protein: CASSLAGVLGDTQYF.

The V call is TRBV5-5, the J call TRBJ1-4; a possible D gene is TRBD1 (6 bases). Trimming pared 0 bases from V and 4 bases from J, leaving 10 bases between. The CDR3 consists of 15 residues. CDR1 is SGHKS and CDR2 is YYEKEE in the germline V gene (reference sequence). The CDR3 spells CASSLGGTSNEKLFF. The CDR3 DNA follows: TGTGCCAGCAGCTTGGGTGGGACAAGTAATGAAAAACTGTTTTTT.

The chain couples TRBV6-2 or TRBV6-3 to TRBJ1-1, with D maybe TRBD1 (5 bases). The CDR3 extends over 13 amino acids. From germline, CDR1 is MNHEY and CDR2 SVGEGT. With 6 bases removed from V and 6 bases from J, the gap between germline ends came to 14 bases. The CDR3 sequence is CASSLQLGAEAFF. The DNA of the CDR3 is TGTGCCAGCAGCTTACAATTGGGGGCTGAAGCTTTCTTT.

This clonotype turned up a few times. This chain connects TRBV9 to TRBJ1-2; 9 bases line up with TRBD1. CDR3 length: 15 residues. V trimming: 3 bases; J trimming: 5 bases; junction bases outside the gene matches: 8. CDR1 and CDR2 from the germline V gene are SGDLS and YYNGEE. The CDR3 here is CASSAQTGGHYGYTF. DNA of the CDR3: TGTGCCAGCAGCGCCCAGACAGGGGGTCATTATGGCTACACCTTC. Looking up the rest from reference TRBV9 and TRBJ1-2 gives the full variable domain: DSGVTQTPKHLITATGQRVTLRCSPRSGDLSVYWYQQSLDQGLQFLIQYYNGEERAKGNILERFSAQQFPDLHSELNLSSLELGDSALYFCASSAQTGGHYGYTFGSGTRLTVV.

This clonotype has a handful of counts. The rearrangement joins TRBV7-2 to TRBJ1-3; D is undetermined. Germline-derived CDR1 and CDR2 are SGHTA and FQGNSA. This CDR3 comprises 13 residues. The V gene lost 5 bases and the J gene lost 3 bases, with 8 bases spanning the gap. CDR3 loop: CASSPGIGNTIYF. CDR3 coding DNA: TGTGCCAGCAGCCCGGGGATTGGAAACACCATATATTTT.

The chain has TRBV7-8 and TRBJ1-4, with 7 bases that match TRBD1. Germline V lookup: CDR1 SGHVS, CDR2 FQNEAQ. There are 15 residues in the CDR3. With 5 bases clipped from V and 5 bases from J, the junction kept 8 bases outside the gene matches. DNA of the CDR3: TGTGCCAGCAGCACTTCGACAGGGTTAAATGAAAAACTGTTTTTT. It translates to CASSTSTGLNEKLFF.

This clonotype was recorded a few times. The chain links TRBV6-5 to TRBJ2-5; TRBD1 matches at 9 bases. The J call may not be correct, given that the DNA end is closer to TRBJ2-1. The CDR3 extends over 16 amino acids. Germline V gene lookup returns CDR1 MNHEY and CDR2 SVGAGI. CDR3: CASSNGIIQGAGEQFF. As DNA, the CDR3 is TGTGCCAGCAGTAACGGAATCATACAGGGGGCGGGTGAGCAGTTCTTC.

This clonotype was picked up a small number of times. The chain is built from TRBV4-2 and TRBJ2-3; 8 nucleotides align to TRBD2. The ends lost 1 base at V and 2 bases at J; junction bases unmatched: 2. The germline V gene encodes CDR1 LGHNA and CDR2 YNFKEQ. The CDR3 totals 15 residues. CDR3 amino acids: CASSQAGGPTDTQYF. CDR3 bases: TGTGCCAGCAGCCAAGCGGGGGGGCCCACAGATACGCAGTATTTT.

This clonotype has a single count. The junction differs from germline at one of its ends, possibly a read error. This sequence joins TRBV7-2 and TRBJ2-3; tentative D call: TRBD2 (6 bases). The V gene's germline CDR1 is SGHTA and CDR2 FQGNSA. This CDR3 is 15 amino acids long. CDR3 sequence reads: CASRSPGLFTDPQYF. As DNA, the CDR3 is TGTGCCAGCAGGTCCCCGGGACTCTTCACAGATCCGCAGTATTTT.

V is TRBV24-1 and J is TRBJ2-6; 7 bases map to TRBD1. The CDR3 loop spans 19 amino acids. With 4 bases clipped from V and 1 base from J, the junction kept 12 bases outside the gene matches. Germline values: CDR1 KGHDR, CDR2 SFDVKD. The CDR3 DNA reads TGTGCCACCAGTGACGAAGGGACAGCATTATTATCTGGGGCCAACGTCCTGACTTTC. It is translated as CATSDEGTALLSGANVLTF.

This chain joins TRBV20-1 and TRBJ2-5, with 11 bases fitting TRBD2. The CDR3 loop spans 14 amino acids. From germline, CDR1 is DFQATT and CDR2 SNEGSKA (reference sequence). V shed 3 bases and J 5 bases; nucleotides not matched to a gene: 5. The CDR3 sequence: CSARTSGAGETQYF. CDR3 sequence (DNA): TGCAGTGCTAGGACTAGCGGGGCGGGGGAGACCCAGTACTTC.

This clonotype was counted between two and nine times. This chain uses TRBV4-3 with TRBJ2-7; D call uncertain. V shed 1 base and J shed 0 bases, with 13 bases lying between them. CDR3 length: 16 residues. Germline V gives CDR1 LGHNA, CDR2 YSLEER. The chain's CDR3 is CASSQGVSPSSYEQYF. The CDR3 DNA sequence: TGCGCCAGCAGCCAAGGAGTAAGCCCTAGCTCCTACGAGCAGTACTTC.

This chain joins TRBV9 and TRBJ2-1; D is possibly TRBD2 (6 bases). Germline V CDR1 and CDR2: SGDLS, YYNGEE. V was cut by 0 bases and J by 2 bases, with 9 bases left in between. This CDR3 contains 15 residues. The DNA of the CDR3 is TGTGCCAGCAGCGTAGTGGCGGGGACCTACAATGAGCAGTTCTTC. Translated, it gives CASSVVAGTYNEQFF. Complete variable domain (other parts from reference TRBV9 and TRBJ2-1): DSGVTQTPKHLITATGQRVTLRCSPRSGDLSVYWYQQSLDQGLQFLIQYYNGEERAKGNILERFSAQQFPDLHSELNLSSLELGDSALYFCASSVVAGTYNEQFFGPGTRLTVL.

This clonotype was picked up a small number of times. V and J are TRBV5-5 and TRBJ2-7; TRBD1 matches at 7 bases. The CDR3 covers 18 residues. Trimming removed 3 bases from V and 0 bases from J; junction bases left unmatched: 15. Germline CDR1 is SGHKS and CDR2 is YYEKEE (reference sequence). CDR3 loop: CASSSAIEGAGPSYEQYF. The CDR3 nucleotides read TGTGCCAGCAGCTCAGCCATTGAGGGGGCAGGGCCCTCCTACGAGCAGTACTTC.

This clonotype was recorded a few times. CDR3 sequence reads: CASSEVAGGRIYEQYF. CDR3 sequence (DNA): TGTGCCAGCAGCGAGGTAGCGGGGGGACGGATCTACGAGCAGTACTTC. The genes are TRBV3-1 and TRBJ2-1; 10 positions agree with TRBD2. With the DNA end fitting TRBJ2-7 better, the J assignment may be wrong. CDR3 length: 16 residues. Germline V gene data show CDR1 as LGHDT and CDR2 as YNNKEL (reference sequence).

This clonotype showed up just a few times. CDR3 region: CASSVRSSGLYFDEQFF. In nucleotides, the CDR3 is TGTGCCAGCAGCGTAAGGTCTAGCGGGCTTTACTTCGATGAGCAGTTCTTC. The chain combines TRBV9 with TRBJ2-5, with 8 bases fitting TRBD2. The end of the DNA fits TRBJ2-1 better, so the J call may be wrong. CDR1 and CDR2 from the germline V gene are SGDLS and YYNGEE. CDR3 length: 17 residues.

As for this clonotype: Germline and junction disagree at one end, which may indicate a read error. The chain uses TRBV5-1 and TRBJ2-5; D might be TRBD1 (6 bases). Judging by the DNA end, TRBJ2-1 fits better; the J call may be wrong. The CDR3 loop spans 13 amino acids. The germline V gene has CDR1 SGHRS and CDR2 YFSETQ. This CDR3 is CAGSSRQVNEQFF. In DNA form, the CDR3 reads TGCGCCGGCAGCAGTCGACAGGTCAATGAGCAGTTCTTC.